One and the same sample provided the 14 T cell receptor beta chains below, sequenced in a study of blood T cell repertoires in COVID-19 (dated by TCRdb to about 2020). Receptor libraries were prepared by the immunoSEQ multiplex PCR assay. The table was pulled from immuneACCESS by TCRdb, which kept in-frame rearrangements only. Such tables lose some clones; where checked, under half of the loss comes from unresolved V genes, and the rest has no known cause. For this sample there are roughly 16,000 clones; around 92% appear just once. The ten largest clones represent 5.2% of the sample. Sequenced sample: peripheral blood. Every receptor here comes from a human donor in a cohort sampled during active COVID-19.

The table lists this clone with a count of one. The rearrangement links TRBV28 to TRBJ2-3; D might be TRBD2 (5 bases). Per germline, CDR1 MDHEN and CDR2 SYDVKM. This CDR3 is 15 amino acids long. Trimming took off 2 bases at V and 3 bases at J, with 12 bases between the two ends. The CDR3 bases are TGTGCCAGCAGTTTAGCGGGTACCCTAACAGATACGCAGTATTTT. This translates into CASSLAGTLTDTQYF.

The chain carries TRBV30 and TRBJ1-5; the match to TRBD1 covers 7 bases. The CDR3 contains 15 residues. Losses at the gene ends were 2 bases for V and 3 bases for J; bases not matched to a gene: 7. Germline CDR1 reads GTSNPN; CDR2 reads SVGIG (reference sequence). The DNA of the CDR3 is TGTGCCTGGAGTTCCTTGGGACAGCCCAATCAGCCCCAGCATTTT. As protein: CAWSSLGQPNQPQHF.

This rearrangement joins TRBV7-2 to TRBJ1-1; D gene ambiguous. The CDR3 is made up of 12 amino acids. Trimming shortened V by 0 bases and J by 4 bases, and 3 bases separated the two germline ends. The germline V gene encodes CDR1 SGHTA and CDR2 FQGNSA. The CDR3 DNA follows: TGTGCCAGCAGCTTAGCAGCCACTGAAGCTTTCTTT. Protein sequence: CASSLAATEAFF.

The CDR3 spells CASSYDRGGKLFF. CDR3 DNA sequence: TGTGCCAGCAGTTATGACAGGGGCGGGAAACTGTTTTTT. The V and J genes are TRBV27 and TRBJ1-4; TRBD1 matches at 8 bases. The trim removed 4 bases at V and 11 bases at J, leaving 6 bases unmatched. CDR1 and CDR2 (germline): MNHEY, SMNVEV (reference sequence). The CDR3 loop spans 13 amino acids.

The chain is built from TRBV13 and TRBJ2-7; 9 bases map to TRBD2. The germline V gene has CDR1 PRHDT and CDR2 FYEKMQ (reference sequence). The V and J ends lost 0 bases and 5 bases, in that order; junction bases with no gene match: 5. This CDR3 spans 15 amino acids. The CDR3 here is CASSLGVAGVHEQYF. DNA of the CDR3: TGTGCCAGCAGCTTAGGGGTAGCGGGAGTCCACGAGCAGTACTTC.

The chain uses TRBV4-1 and TRBJ2-1, with D maybe TRBD1 (6 bases). With 4 bases removed from V and 0 bases from J, the gap between germline ends came to 16 bases. Germline lookup yields CDR1 MGHRA and CDR2 YSYEKL. The CDR3 contains 17 residues. The CDR3 region is CASSPPPTGSSYNEQFF. CDR3 sequence (DNA): TGCGCCAGCAGCCCTCCTCCAACAGGGAGCTCCTACAATGAGCAGTTCTTC.

The chain employs TRBV5-1 and TRBJ2-7; D might be TRBD1 (6 bases). Germline V gene data show CDR1 as SGHRS and CDR2 as YFSETQ. This CDR3 is built from 16 residues. V lost 0 bases, J lost 5 bases, and 18 bases lay in between. The CDR3 bases are TGCGCCAGCAGCTTGGATTGGGCGACAGGACGGAACGAGCAGTACTTC. This translates into CASSLDWATGRNEQYF.

This clone has just a few counts. The J gene is TRBJ2-7, the V gene TRBV24-1; TRBD1 matches at 9 bases. CDR3 length: 14 residues. The ends lost 4 bases at V and 5 bases at J; junction bases unmatched: 5. Germline V gene lookup returns CDR1 KGHDR and CDR2 SFDVKD. CDR3 DNA sequence: TGTGCCACCAGTGACCCAAACAGGGGGCACGAGCAGTACTTC. It encodes CATSDPNRGHEQYF.

In the case of this clone: Other DNA sequences in this sample translate to the same CDR3. The rearrangement uses TRBV2 and TRBJ2-5; 10 bases are shared with TRBD1. Germline trimming cut 8 bases from V and 5 bases from J; bases unmatched to any gene: 2. The length of the CDR3 is 12 residues. Germline lookup yields CDR1 SNHLY and CDR2 FYNNEI. In DNA, the CDR3 is TGTGCCAGCCGGGACAGGGGTGAGACCCAGTACTTC. This codes for CASRDRGETQYF.

The rearrangement links TRBV4-1 to TRBJ1-4; D unresolved. The CDR3 loop spans 17 amino acids. Per germline, CDR1 MGHRA and CDR2 YSYEKL. Trimming left V 3 bases short and J 4 bases short, with 18 bases between. CDR3 sequence (DNA): TGCGCCAGCAGCCAGCGCGGCGGGCCGGTGATTAATGAAAAACTGTTTTTT. Translating it yields CASSQRGGPVINEKLFF.

V and J are TRBV18 and TRBJ2-5; 11 nucleotides line up with TRBD2. Trimming cost V 2 bases and J 5 bases; bases outside gene matches: 1. From germline, CDR1 is KGHSH and CDR2 LQKENI. CDR3 length: 14 amino acids. The CDR3 is CASSPTSGSETQYF. The CDR3 region has the DNA TGTGCCAGCTCACCAACTAGCGGGAGTGAGACCCAGTACTTC.

This clone was recorded a few times. The chain uses TRBV19 and TRBJ2-7; TRBD1 matches at 9 bases. Per germline, CDR1 LNHDA and CDR2 SQIVND (reference sequence). V dropped 3 bases and J dropped 3; count of bases not matched to a gene: 6. This CDR3 has 15 amino acids. The DNA of the CDR3 is TGTGCCAGTAGTATCGGGACAGGGTCTAGCTACGAGCAGTACTTC. It yields the protein CASSIGTGSSYEQYF.

The V gene is TRBV27, the J gene TRBJ1-1, with 9 bases identical to TRBD1. CDR1 and CDR2 from the germline V gene are MNHEY and SMNVEV (reference sequence). The ends lost 6 bases at V and 0 bases at J; junction bases unmatched: 2. The CDR3 has 14 amino acids. The CDR3 sequence is CASRRTGVNTEAFF. The CDR3, as DNA: TGTGCCAGCAGACGGACAGGGGTGAACACTGAAGCTTTCTTT.

J is TRBJ2-3 and V is TRBV5-4; 10 bases are shared with TRBD2. Germline CDR1 is SGHNT and CDR2 is YYREEE (reference sequence). The CDR3 has 15 residues. V lost 4 bases and J lost 1; bases outside the gene matches: 3. CDR3 sequence: CASSDGTSGTDTQYF. CDR3 DNA sequence: TGTGCCAGCAGCGACGGGACTAGCGGCACAGATACGCAGTATTTT.